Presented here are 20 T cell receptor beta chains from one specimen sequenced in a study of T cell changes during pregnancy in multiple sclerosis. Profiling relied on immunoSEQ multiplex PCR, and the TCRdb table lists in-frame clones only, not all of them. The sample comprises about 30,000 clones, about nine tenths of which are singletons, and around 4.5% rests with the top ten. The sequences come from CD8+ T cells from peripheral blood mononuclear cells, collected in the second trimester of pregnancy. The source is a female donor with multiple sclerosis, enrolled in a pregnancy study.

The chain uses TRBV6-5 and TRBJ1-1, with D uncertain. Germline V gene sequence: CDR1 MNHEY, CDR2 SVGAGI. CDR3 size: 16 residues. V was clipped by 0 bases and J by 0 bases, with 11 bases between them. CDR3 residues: CASSYSGGLMNTEAFF. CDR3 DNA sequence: TGTGCCAGCAGTTACTCAGGAGGGTTGATGAACACTGAAGCTTTCTTT.

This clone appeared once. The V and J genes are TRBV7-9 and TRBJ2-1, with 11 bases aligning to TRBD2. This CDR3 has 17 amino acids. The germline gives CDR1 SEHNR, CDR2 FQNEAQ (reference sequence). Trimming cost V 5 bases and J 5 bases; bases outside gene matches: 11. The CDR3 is CASSPSPLAGVHNEQFF. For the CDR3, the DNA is TGTGCCAGCAGCCCCTCCCCACTAGCGGGAGTCCACAATGAGCAGTTCTTC.

CDR3 sequence: CASSLIAGEGYEQYF. The CDR3 DNA reads TGCGCCAGCAGCCTCATAGCGGGAGAAGGATACGAGCAGTACTTC. The chain uses TRBV4-1 and TRBJ2-7; 9 bases match TRBD2. Germline V gene sequence: CDR1 MGHRA, CDR2 YSYEKL. The CDR3 runs to 15 residues. Trimming cost V 4 bases and J 4 bases; bases outside gene matches: 8.

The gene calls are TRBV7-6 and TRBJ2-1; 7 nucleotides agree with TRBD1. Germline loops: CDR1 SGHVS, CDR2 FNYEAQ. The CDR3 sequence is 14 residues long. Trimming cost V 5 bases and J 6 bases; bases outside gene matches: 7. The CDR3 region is CASSRLRGPNEQFF. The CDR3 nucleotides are TGTGCCAGCAGCCGTCTGAGGGGGCCCAATGAGCAGTTCTTC.

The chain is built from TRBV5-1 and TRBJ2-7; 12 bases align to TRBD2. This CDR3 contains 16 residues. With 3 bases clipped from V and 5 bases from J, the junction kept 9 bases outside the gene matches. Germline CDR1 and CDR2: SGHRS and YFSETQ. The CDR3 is CASSSALAGGIDEQYF. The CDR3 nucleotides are TGCGCCAGCAGCTCAGCTCTAGCGGGAGGGATTGACGAGCAGTACTTC.

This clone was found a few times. The CDR3 reads CASSEARQFVSGNTIYF. The CDR3 bases are TGTGCCAGCAGTGAAGCGAGGCAGTTCGTCTCTGGAAACACCATATATTTT. The rearrangement joins TRBV6-1 to TRBJ1-3, with unresolved D. V was cut by 0 bases and J by 0 bases, with 12 bases left in between. Per germline, CDR1 MNHNS and CDR2 SASEGT. The CDR3 totals 17 residues.

CDR3 region: CASSLWDSSYEQYF. The CDR3 nucleotides read TGCGCCAGCAGCTTGTGGGACAGTTCCTACGAGCAGTACTTC. V usage is TRBV5-1 and J usage is TRBJ2-7, with 7 bases identical to TRBD1. V dropped 1 base and J dropped 1; count of bases not matched to a gene: 2. CDR1 is SGHRS and CDR2 is YFSETQ in the germline V gene. The CDR3 runs to 14 residues.

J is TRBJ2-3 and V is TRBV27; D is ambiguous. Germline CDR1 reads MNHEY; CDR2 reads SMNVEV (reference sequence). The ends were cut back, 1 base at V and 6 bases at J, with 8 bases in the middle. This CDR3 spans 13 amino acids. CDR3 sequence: CASSLLIGDTQYF. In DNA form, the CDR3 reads TGTGCCAGCAGTTTATTGATCGGGGATACGCAGTATTTT.

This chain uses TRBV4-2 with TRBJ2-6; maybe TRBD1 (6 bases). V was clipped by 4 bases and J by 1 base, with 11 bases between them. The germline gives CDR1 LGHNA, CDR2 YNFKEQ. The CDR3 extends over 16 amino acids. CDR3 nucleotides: TGTGCCAGCAGCCCAGAAGGGGGATCTGGGGCCAACGTCCTGACTTTC. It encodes CASSPEGGSGANVLTF.

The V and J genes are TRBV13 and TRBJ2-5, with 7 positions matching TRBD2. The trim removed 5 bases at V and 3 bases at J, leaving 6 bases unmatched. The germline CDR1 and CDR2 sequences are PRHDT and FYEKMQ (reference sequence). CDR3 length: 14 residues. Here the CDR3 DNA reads TGTGCCAGCAGCACCGGACTAGTCGAAGAGACCCAGTACTTC. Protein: CASSTGLVEETQYF.

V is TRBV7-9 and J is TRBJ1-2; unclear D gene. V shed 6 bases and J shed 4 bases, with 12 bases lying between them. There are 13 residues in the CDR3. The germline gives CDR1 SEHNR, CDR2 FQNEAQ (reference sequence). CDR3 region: CASRIEDAYGYTF. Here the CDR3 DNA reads TGTGCCAGCAGAATTGAGGATGCCTATGGCTACACCTTC.

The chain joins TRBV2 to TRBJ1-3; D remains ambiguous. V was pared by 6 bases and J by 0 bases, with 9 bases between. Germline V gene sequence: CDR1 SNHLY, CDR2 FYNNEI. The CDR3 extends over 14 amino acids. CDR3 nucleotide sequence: TGTGCCAGCAGCAACACCGACTCTGGAAACACCATATATTTT. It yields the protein CASSNTDSGNTIYF.

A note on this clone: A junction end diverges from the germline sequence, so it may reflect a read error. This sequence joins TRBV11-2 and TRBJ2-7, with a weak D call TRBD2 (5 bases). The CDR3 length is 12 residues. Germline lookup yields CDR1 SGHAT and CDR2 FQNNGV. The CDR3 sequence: CASSLSGFLTRF. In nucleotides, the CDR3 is TGTGCCAGCAGCCTTTCGGGGTTTCTCACTCGCTTC.

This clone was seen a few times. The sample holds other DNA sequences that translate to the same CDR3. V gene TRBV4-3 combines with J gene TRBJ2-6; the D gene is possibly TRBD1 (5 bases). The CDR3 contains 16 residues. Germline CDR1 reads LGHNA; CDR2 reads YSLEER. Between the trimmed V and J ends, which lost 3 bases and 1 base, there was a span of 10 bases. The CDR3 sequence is CASSQAAGSGANVLTF. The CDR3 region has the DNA TGCGCCAGCAGCCAGGCCGCAGGGTCTGGGGCCAACGTCCTGACTTTC.

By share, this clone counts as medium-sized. The CDR3 bases are TGTGCCAGCAGTGAAGGGACAGGGGGCTCCTACGAGCAGTACTTC. It translates to CASSEGTGGSYEQYF. The chain is built from TRBV6-1 and TRBJ2-7; 10 bases fit TRBD1. Per germline, CDR1 MNHNS and CDR2 SASEGT. After removal of 1 base from V and 0 bases from J, the junction contained 0 bases not matched to a gene. The CDR3 covers 15 residues.

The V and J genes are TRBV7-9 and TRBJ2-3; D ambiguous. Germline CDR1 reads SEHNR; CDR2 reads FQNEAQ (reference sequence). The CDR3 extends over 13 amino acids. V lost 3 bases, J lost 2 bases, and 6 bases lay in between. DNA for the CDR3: TGTGCCAGCAGCTTTGTAGTCACAGATACGCAGTATTTT. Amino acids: CASSFVVTDTQYF. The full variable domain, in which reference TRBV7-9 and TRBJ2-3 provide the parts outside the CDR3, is DTGVSQNPRHKITKRGQNVTFRCDPISEHNRLYWYRQTLGQGPEFLTYFQNEAQLEKSRLLSDRFSAERPKGSFSTLEIQRTEQGDSAMYLCASSFVVTDTQYFGPGTRLTVL.

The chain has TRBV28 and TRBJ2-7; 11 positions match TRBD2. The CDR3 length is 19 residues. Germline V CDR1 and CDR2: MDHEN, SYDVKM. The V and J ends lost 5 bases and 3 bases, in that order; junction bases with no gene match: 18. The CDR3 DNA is TGTGCCAGCAGTCCCATCCGCACCCTAGGGACTAGCGGTGACTACGAGCAGTACTTC. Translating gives CASSPIRTLGTSGDYEQYF.

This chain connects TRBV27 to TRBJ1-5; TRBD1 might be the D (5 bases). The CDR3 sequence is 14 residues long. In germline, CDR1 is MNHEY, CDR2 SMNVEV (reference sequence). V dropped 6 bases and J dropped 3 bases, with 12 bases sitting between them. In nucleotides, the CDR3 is TGTGCCAGCAGGCTAGGAGGGGCCAATCAGCCCCAGCATTTT. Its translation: CASRLGGANQPQHF.

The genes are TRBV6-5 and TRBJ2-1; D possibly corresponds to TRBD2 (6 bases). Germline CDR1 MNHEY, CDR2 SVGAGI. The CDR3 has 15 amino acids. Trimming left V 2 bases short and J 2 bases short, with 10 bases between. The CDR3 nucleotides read TGTGCCAGCAGTTACCAAGGCGGGACCTACAATGAGCAGTTCTTC. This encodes CASSYQGGTYNEQFF.

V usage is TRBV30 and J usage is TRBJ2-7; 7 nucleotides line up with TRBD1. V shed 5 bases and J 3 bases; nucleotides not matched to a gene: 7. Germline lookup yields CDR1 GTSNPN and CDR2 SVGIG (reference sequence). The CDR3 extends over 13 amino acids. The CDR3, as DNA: TGTGCCTGGGAACAGGGGCCTTACTACGAGCAGTACTTC. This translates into CAWEQGPYYEQYF. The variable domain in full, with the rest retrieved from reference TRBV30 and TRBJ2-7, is SQTIHQWPATLVQPVGSPLSLECTVEGTSNPNLYWYRQAAGRGLQLLFYSVGIGQISSEVPQNLSASRPQDRQFILSSKKLLLSDSGFYLCAWEQGPYYEQYFGPGTRLTVT.